One T cell receptor (beta chain) is described in this entry. The data belong to a study of blood T cell repertoires in COVID-19. Repertoires were generated with immunoSEQ multiplex PCR, while TCRdb's copy carries only in-frame clones and drops some. Seen here are roughly 260,000 clones, about nine tenths observed once, and the top ten hold just under 6.5%. The V and J ends lost 7 bases and 6 bases, in that order; junction bases with no gene match: 5. Germline-derived CDR1 and CDR2 are LNHDA and SQIVND (reference sequence). CDR3 size: 13 residues. Source material: PBMCs or T cells enriched from blood (not recorded which). The TCR comes from a woman aged 30 to 39 with acute COVID-19. The chain links TRBV19 to TRBJ1-2; 10 bases map to TRBD1. The CDR3 DNA reads as TGTGCCAGTACACGACAGGGGGCCGATGGCTACACCTTC. Protein product: CASTRQGADGYTF.